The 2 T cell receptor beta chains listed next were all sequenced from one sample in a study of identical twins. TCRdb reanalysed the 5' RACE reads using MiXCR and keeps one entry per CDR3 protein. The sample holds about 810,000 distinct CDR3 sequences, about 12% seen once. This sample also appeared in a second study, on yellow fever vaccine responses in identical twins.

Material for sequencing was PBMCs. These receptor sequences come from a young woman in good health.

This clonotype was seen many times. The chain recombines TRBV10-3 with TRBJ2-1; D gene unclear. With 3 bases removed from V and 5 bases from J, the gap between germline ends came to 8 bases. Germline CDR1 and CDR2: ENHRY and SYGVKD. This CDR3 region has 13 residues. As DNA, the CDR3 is TGTGCCATCAGTGATGGCAACAACAATGAGCAGTTCTTC. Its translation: CAISDGNNNEQFF.

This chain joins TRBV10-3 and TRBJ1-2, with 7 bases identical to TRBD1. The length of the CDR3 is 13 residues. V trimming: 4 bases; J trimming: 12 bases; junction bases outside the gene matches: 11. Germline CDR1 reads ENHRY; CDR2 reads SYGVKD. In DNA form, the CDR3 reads TGTGCCATCAGTGGGGACAGTACCTCTGGGAACACCTTC. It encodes CAISGDSTSGNTF.